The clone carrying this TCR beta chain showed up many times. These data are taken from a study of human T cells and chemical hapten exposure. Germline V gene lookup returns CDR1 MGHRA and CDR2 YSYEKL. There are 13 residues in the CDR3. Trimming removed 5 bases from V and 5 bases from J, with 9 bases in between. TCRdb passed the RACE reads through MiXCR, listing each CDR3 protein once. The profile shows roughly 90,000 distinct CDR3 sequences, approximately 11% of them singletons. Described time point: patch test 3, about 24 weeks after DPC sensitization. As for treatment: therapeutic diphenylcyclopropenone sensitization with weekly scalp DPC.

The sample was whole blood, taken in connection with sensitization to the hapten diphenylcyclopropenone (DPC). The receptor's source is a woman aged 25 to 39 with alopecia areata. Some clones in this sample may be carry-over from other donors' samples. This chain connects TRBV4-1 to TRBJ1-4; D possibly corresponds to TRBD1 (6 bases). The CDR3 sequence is CASSVRGNEKLFF. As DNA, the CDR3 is TGCGCCAGCAGCGTTAGGGGGAATGAAAAACTGTTTTTT.